The 19 T cell receptor beta chains below come from one sample, sequenced in a study of tumor-infiltrating lymphocytes in primary liver carcinoma. The study extracted blood RNA from unsorted whole blood and also extracted germline DNA. From roughly 470 ng total RNA, TCR beta cDNA was generated with a primer in the constant region. Modified slightly, ARM-PCR produced TCR beta libraries over three nested multiplex PCR rounds. The opening two PCR rounds, around 9 cycles each, paired TRBV1-TRBV30 forward primers with a C-beta reverse primer. TCRdb fed the multiplex PCR reads into MiXCR, producing one record per CDR3 protein. This table holds approximately 330,000 distinct CDR3 sequences, less than 70% found once. Sequenced sample: peripheral blood. The receptors stem from a man aged 35-49 years with primary liver carcinoma and hepatitis B virus infection.

Notes on this clonotype: A read error may account for a junction end that differs from germline. The chain combines TRBV5-4 with TRBJ2-3, with 13 bases fitting TRBD2. CDR3 length: 17 residues. Germline V gives CDR1 SGHNT, CDR2 YYREEE (reference sequence). CDR3 protein: CASSSGTSGTSTDTQNF. The CDR3 DNA reads TGTGCCAGCAGTTCCGGGACTAGCGGGACTAGCACTGATACGCAGAATTTT.

Concerning this clonotype itself: One end of the junction does not line up with germline, which may come from a read error. The rearrangement links TRBV11-2 to TRBJ2-7; 14 nucleotides align to TRBD2. The germline V gene encodes CDR1 SGHAT and CDR2 FQNNGV. The CDR3 is made up of 17 amino acids. CDR3 sequence reads: CASSSRLAGGASYELYF. In DNA, the CDR3 is TGTGCCAGCAGCAGCCGACTAGCGGGAGGGGCGTCCTACGAGCTGTACTTC. The complete variable domain, with remaining parts taken from reference TRBV11-2 and TRBJ2-7, reads EAGVAQSPRYKIIEKRQSVAFWCNPISGHATLYWYQQILGQGPKLLIQFQNNGVVDDSQLPKDRFSAERLKGVDSTLKIQPAKLEDSAVYLCASSSRLAGGASYELYFGPGTRLTVT.

The table lists this clonotype with many counts. This chain connects TRBV6-6 to TRBJ2-1, with a tentative D call TRBD2 (6 bases). Trimming took off 8 bases at V and 1 base at J, with 12 bases between the two ends. Germline loops: CDR1 MNHNY, CDR2 SVGAGI (reference sequence). The length of the CDR3 is 14 residues. DNA of the CDR3: TGTGCCAGCGGACGGGACTCTTCCTACAATGAGCAGTTCTTC. This gives the protein CASGRDSSYNEQFF.

This chain joins TRBV28 and TRBJ2-5; 7 bases align to TRBD2. V trimming: 4 bases; J trimming: 4 bases; junction bases outside the gene matches: 9. Germline values: CDR1 MDHEN, CDR2 SYDVKM. The CDR3 is made up of 15 amino acids. The CDR3 region has the DNA TGTGCCAGCAGTTCCTCCGGGAGGTCCCCAGAGACCCAGTACTTC. Translating gives CASSSSGRSPETQYF. Variable domain in full (rest from reference TRBV28 and TRBJ2-5): DVKVTQSSRYLVKRTGEKVFLECVQDMDHENMFWYRQDPGLGLRLIYFSYDVKMKEKGDIPEGYSVSREKKERFSLILESASTNQTSMYLCASSSSGRSPETQYFGPGTRLLVL.

In its sample, this clonotype was seen a few times. The chain uses TRBV5-1 and TRBJ2-1, with D possibly TRBD2 on 5 matching bases. V gave up 0 bases and J gave up 8 bases, with 12 bases separating them. Germline V gene sequence: CDR1 SGHRS, CDR2 YFSETQ. This CDR3 is 14 amino acids long. The CDR3 is CASSLETLVDEQFF. CDR3 nucleotide sequence: TGCGCCAGCAGCTTGGAAACACTAGTGGATGAGCAGTTCTTC.

V is TRBV2 and J is TRBJ1-2; D might be TRBD1 (5 bases). V lost 2 bases and J lost 4, with 14 bases in between. Germline V gene data show CDR1 as SNHLY and CDR2 as FYNNEI. The CDR3 spans 15 residues. The CDR3 reads CASSESQGNLYGYTF. Written as DNA, the CDR3 is TGTGCCAGCAGTGAATCGCAGGGTAACCTCTATGGCTACACCTTC.

In its sample, this clonotype was seen a few times. The V gene is TRBV10-2, the J gene TRBJ1-6; a weak D match, TRBD1 (6 bases). Germline CDR1 reads WSHSY; CDR2 reads SAAADI. The V and J ends lost 0 bases and 9 bases respectively, with 12 bases between them. The CDR3 extends over 15 amino acids. In nucleotides, the CDR3 is TGCGCCAGCAGTGAGTCGGGGGTCAGGGGTTCACCCCTCCACTTT. Encoded protein: CASSESGVRGSPLHF.

This chain connects TRBV6-2 or TRBV6-3 to TRBJ2-7, with D unresolved. CDR1 and CDR2 from the germline V gene are MNHEY and SVGEGT. There are 15 residues in the CDR3. Trimming took off 2 bases at V and 0 bases at J, with 11 bases between the two ends. CDR3 sequence: CASSYDTGNSYEQYF. Here the CDR3 DNA reads TGTGCCAGCAGTTACGACACCGGTAACTCCTACGAGCAGTACTTC.

To note about this clonotype: A read error may produce the germline difference seen at one junction end. V is TRBV7-3 and J is TRBJ2-1, with a possible D match to TRBD2 (5 bases). The CDR3 runs 13 residues. Germline CDR1 is SGHTA and CDR2 is FQGTGA. Here the CDR3 reads CASSLSGYNEHFF. In nucleotides, the CDR3 is TGTGCCAGCAGCCTGAGCGGCTACAATGAGCATTTCTTC. The entire variable domain, with the rest obtained from reference TRBV7-3 and TRBJ2-1, is as follows: GAGVSQTPSNKVTEKGKYVELRCDPISGHTALYWYRQSLGQGPEFLIYFQGTGAADDSGLPNDRFFAVRPEGSVSTLKIQRTERGDSAVYLCASSLSGYNEHFFGPGTRLTVL.

With respect to this clonotype: A read error may be the cause here, since a much bigger clone is one base away. This chain links TRBV7-8 with TRBJ2-2; D possibly matches TRBD1 or TRBD2 (5 bases each). V lost 8 bases to trimming and J lost 5 bases, with 24 bases between them. The CDR3 covers 17 residues. Germline-derived CDR1 and CDR2 are SGHVS and FQNEAQ. This chain's CDR3 is CASVLAWGPADTGELFF. The CDR3 coding sequence is TGTGCCAGCGTCCTGGCCTGGGGACCAGCAGATACCGGGGAGCTGTTTTTT.

This clonotype was counted ten times or more. This chain uses TRBV5-1 with TRBJ2-5, with a weak D call TRBD1 (6 bases). The length of the CDR3 is 14 residues. Germline V lookup: CDR1 SGHRS, CDR2 YFSETQ. V was cut by 4 bases and J by 5 bases, with 15 bases left in between. The CDR3 protein is CASSPGGRAETQYF. In DNA, the CDR3 is TGCGCCAGCAGCCCTGGGGGCAGGGCGGAGACCCAGTACTTC.

The chain combines TRBV10-3 with TRBJ2-7; possibly TRBD2 for D (5 bases). This CDR3 has 11 amino acids. Germline V lookup: CDR1 ENHRY, CDR2 SYGVKD. The CDR3 sequence is CVTYEGNEQYF. The CDR3 region has the DNA TGTGTCACGTACGAGGGAAACGAGCAGTACTTC.

Turning to this clonotype: A much larger clonotype is one base distant, so this may be a read error. The chain employs TRBV10-1 and TRBJ2-7; D gene uncertain. CDR3 length: 12 amino acids. Per the germline V gene, CDR1 is WNHNN and CDR2 is SYGVQD (reference sequence). The CDR3 loop reads CASSEGSSEQYF. CDR3 sequence (DNA): TGCGCCAGCAGTGAGGGATCCTCCGAGCAGTACTTC.

The V gene is TRBV11-3, the J gene TRBJ1-1; perhaps TRBD1 as D (5 bases). The V gene lost 10 bases and the J gene lost 1 base, with 19 bases spanning the gap. CDR1 is SGHNT, CDR2 YENEEA, per germline. This CDR3 region has 15 residues. The CDR3 loop reads CANTLRGYSNTEAFF. CDR3 bases: TGTGCCAACACCCTACGGGGCTACTCGAACACTGAAGCTTTCTTT.

With regard to this clonotype: A clone one base away is much larger, so this may be a read error. The chain has TRBV10-3 and TRBJ2-6; TRBD1 aligns across 7 bases. Germline V gene data show CDR1 as ENHRY and CDR2 as SYGVKD. The ends lost 4 bases at V and 3 bases at J; junction bases unmatched: 6. The CDR3 loop spans 16 amino acids. In nucleotides, the CDR3 is TGTGCCATCAGTGCCGGACAGGTGTATGGGGCCAACGTCCTGACTTTC. Translation gives CAISAGQVYGANVLTF.

Comments on this clonotype: One junction end does not reproduce the germline sequence, and a read error may be involved. The V call is TRBV11-2, the J call TRBJ2-1; D perhaps matches TRBD1 (5 bases). The CDR3 runs to 14 residues. Germline V gene sequence: CDR1 SGHAT, CDR2 FQNNGV. The CDR3 DNA reads as TGTGCCAGCAGCCCAGGGAAGAGGTTAAATGAGCATTTCTTC. Residues: CASSPGKRLNEHFF.

This clonotype appeared many times. V usage is TRBV6-2 or TRBV6-3 and J usage is TRBJ1-1, with D perhaps matching TRBD1 (6 bases). There are 16 residues in the CDR3. Germline V lookup: CDR1 MNHEY, CDR2 SVGEGT. Deletions cut 2 bases from V and 1 base from J, with 14 bases between. In DNA, the CDR3 is TGTGCCAGCAGTTACGAACCGGGACACAAGAACACTGAAGCTTTCTTT. Translated: CASSYEPGHKNTEAFF.

This clonotype was counted a single time. A much larger clone lies one base from this, so it may be a read error. The CDR3 sequence is CASRPSGGSSYEQCF. In DNA form, the CDR3 reads TGTGCCAGCAGGCCCAGCGGGGGGAGCTCCTACGAGCAGTGCTTC. The chain carries TRBV6-1 and TRBJ2-7; TRBD2 aligns across 9 bases. The CDR3 length is 15 residues. Germline V gene data show CDR1 as MNHNS and CDR2 as SASEGT.

As for this clonotype: The CDR3 end shows no conserved phenylalanine or tryptophan, and so a read error is likely. The chain employs TRBV12-3 or TRBV12-4 and TRBJ2-5; D is ambiguous. This CDR3 spans 12 amino acids. The CDR3: CTSSLQRETQYL. CDR3 nucleotide sequence: TGTACCAGCAGTTTACAACGGGAGACCCAGTACCTC.